This T cell receptor beta chain is drawn from a study of CD8 T cells in Susac syndrome. Study observations and caveats: Acknowledgment was made by the study that its TCR sequencing and HLA analysis involved a relatively small number of individuals.

Reverse transcription of about 0.45 to 1 ug RNA used random hexamers. Amplification of TCR beta CDR3 across 54 Vbeta and 13 Jbeta was performed with immunoSEQ multiplex PCR. Each CDR3 protein is one row after TCRdb ran MiXCR on the immunoSEQ multiplex PCR reads. The profile covers roughly 200,000 distinct CDR3 sequences, with under 97% appearing a single time and 0.093% taken by the ten largest. Of note for this clonotype: Its specificity is unknown.

The germline V gene encodes CDR1 SQVTM and CDR2 ANQGSEA. Trimming took off 7 bases at V and 6 bases at J, with 13 bases between the two ends. The CDR3 consists of 12 residues. Negative isolation yielded CD4+ and CD8+ T cells, and FACS enriched TEMRA cells. The sample comprised CD4+ T cells from PBMCs. The J gene is TRBJ2-1, the V gene TRBV29-1; no clear D. The receptor comes from a human donor with multiple sclerosis. The CDR3 nucleotides are TGCAGCGCAGAGGTGAAACTCAATGAGCAGTTCTTC. Translation: CSAEVKLNEQFF.